These 25 T cell receptor beta chains originate from one sample sequenced in a study of T cells in Graves' hyperthyroidism and ophthalmopathy. From RNA transcripts, TCR beta CDR3 regions were amplified. HTBI primers drove first-round RT-PCR of the TCR CDR3. Each CDR3 protein gets one entry after TCRdb re-called the multiplex PCR reads with MiXCR. The table has a few hundred thousand distinct CDR3 sequences, 14% to 15% seen once. What was sequenced was blood. The receptors derive from a woman in her twenties or thirties with Graves' hyperthyroidism.

This rearrangement joins TRBV24-1 to TRBJ2-7, with TRBD2 matching over 7 bases. This CDR3 region has 17 residues. Germline V CDR1 and CDR2: KGHDR, SFDVKD. Trimming at V came to 2 bases and at J to 0 bases, leaving 9 bases not matched to a gene. CDR3 loop: CATSDSPSSGSSYEQYF. In DNA form, the CDR3 reads TGTGCCACCAGTGATTCACCCTCTAGCGGCAGCTCCTACGAGCAGTACTTC.

There are many counts of this clonotype. The gene calls are TRBV7-2 and TRBJ2-5, with 13 bases identical to TRBD2. The V and J ends lost 1 base and 5 bases, in that order; junction bases with no gene match: 7. The germline CDR1 and CDR2 sequences are SGHTA and FQGNSA. This CDR3 is built from 17 residues. CDR3 protein: CASSLDRLAGGSETQYF. CDR3 DNA: TGTGCCAGCAGCTTAGACCGACTAGCGGGAGGTTCGGAGACCCAGTACTTC.

This chain connects TRBV10-3 to TRBJ2-3, with D tentatively TRBD2 (6 bases). V was trimmed by 6 bases and J by 1 base, leaving 14 bases between them. The germline V gene has CDR1 ENHRY and CDR2 SYGVKD. The CDR3 consists of 15 residues. The CDR3 here is CAIRSSSAGTDTQYF. The CDR3 DNA reads TGTGCCATCAGGTCATCTAGCGCTGGCACAGATACGCAGTATTTT.

The chain combines TRBV7-9 with TRBJ2-7, with D possibly called TRBD1 or TRBD2 (6 bases each). This CDR3 is built from 20 residues. The germline gives CDR1 SEHNR, CDR2 FQNEAQ (reference sequence). The ends were cut back, 1 base at V and 2 bases at J, with 27 bases in the middle. CDR3 nucleotide sequence: TGTGCCAGCAGCTTAGACAGGGCAGGGGTAGCGGTTAACAACCCCTACGAGCAGTACTTC. This gives the protein CASSLDRAGVAVNNPYEQYF. Full variable domain (rest looked up from reference TRBV7-9 and TRBJ2-7): DTGVSQNPRHKITKRGQNVTFRCDPISEHNRLYWYRQTLGQGPEFLTYFQNEAQLEKSRLLSDRFSAERPKGSFSTLEIQRTEQGDSAMYLCASSLDRAGVAVNNPYEQYFGPGTRLTVT.

In its sample, this clonotype was seen many times. The junction does not match germline at one end; this may be a read error. J is TRBJ2-3 and V is TRBV5-1, with TRBD1 identical over 8 bases. Germline CDR1 reads SGHRS; CDR2 reads YFSETQ. This CDR3 is built from 15 residues. The chain's CDR3 is CASSLGQGSTDTQYF. CDR3 DNA sequence: TGTGCCAGCAGCTTAGGACAGGGATCCACAGATACGCAGTATTTT. Variable domain in full (rest from reference TRBV5-1 and TRBJ2-3): KAGVTQTPRYLIKTRGQQVTLSCSPISGHRSVSWYQQTPGQGLQFLFEYFSETQRNKGNFPGRFSGRQFSNSRSEMNVSTLELGDSALYLCASSLGQGSTDTQYFGPGTRLTVL.

This clonotype has ten or more counts. The rearrangement joins TRBV11-2 to TRBJ2-3; TRBD2 matches 14 bases. The germline CDR1 and CDR2 sequences are SGHAT and FQNNGV. V shed 0 bases and J 14 bases; nucleotides not matched to a gene: 7. The CDR3 runs to 15 residues. The CDR3 DNA reads TGTGCCAGCAGCTTAGATCCGACTAGCGGGAGGGCCGTGTATTTT. It is translated as CASSLDPTSGRAVYF.

This clonotype was counted at least ten times. The chain recombines TRBV25-1 with TRBJ2-7; 11 bases are a match to TRBD2. V shed 1 base and J 7 bases; nucleotides not matched to a gene: 9. The CDR3 runs 16 residues. The germline V gene has CDR1 MGHDK and CDR2 SYGVNS. The CDR3 region is CASSELTSGGVLEQYF. In nucleotides, the CDR3 is TGTGCCAGCAGTGAATTAACTAGCGGGGGCGTTCTGGAGCAGTACTTC.

This clonotype was seen repeatedly, ten times or more. The chain links TRBV7-2 to TRBJ2-3; TRBD2 might be the D (5 bases). Germline assignment: CDR1 SGHTA and CDR2 FQGNSA. This CDR3 spans 15 amino acids. V was shortened by 1 base and J by 0 bases, with 8 bases between the two germline ends. In nucleotides, the CDR3 is TGTGCCAGCAGCTTAGAGGGCGGGAGCACAGATACGCAGTATTTT. Residues: CASSLEGGSTDTQYF.

Notes on this clonotype: A much larger clone lies a single base off, so this may be a read error. V usage is TRBV12-3 or TRBV12-4 and J usage is TRBJ2-7; the match to TRBD1 covers 9 bases. The CDR3 runs to 13 residues. CDR3 residues: CASQGQGGHEQCF. The CDR3 DNA follows: TGTGCCAGCCAGGGACAGGGTGGCCACGAGCAGTGCTTC.

The rearrangement joins TRBV6-1 to TRBJ2-7; D could derive from TRBD1 or TRBD2 (5 bases each). The CDR3 contains 17 residues. CDR1 and CDR2 (germline): MNHNS, SASEGT. V lost 6 bases, J lost 4 bases, and 25 bases lay in between. As DNA, the CDR3 is TGTGCCAGCAGAGACCAGTCCTGGGACCTACTAGATTACGAGCAGTACTTC. Its protein is CASRDQSWDLLDYEQYF.

This clonotype was found many times. The V and J genes are TRBV3-1 and TRBJ1-5; TRBD1 is a possible D gene (5 bases). The V end was cut by 3 bases, the J end by 10 bases, with 13 bases between. From germline, CDR1 is LGHDT and CDR2 YNNKEL (reference sequence). The CDR3 is 13 residues long. This CDR3 is CASSQGVLIPQHF. The CDR3 DNA reads TGTGCCAGCAGCCAGGGGGTCCTGATCCCCCAGCATTTT.

This chain uses TRBV4-1 with TRBJ1-6; D is undetermined. Deletions cut 0 bases from V and 5 bases from J, with 8 bases between. CDR3 length: 15 residues. The germline V gene has CDR1 MGHRA and CDR2 YSYEKL. The CDR3 DNA reads as TGCGCCAGCAGCCAAGAGAGCATCAATAATTCACCCCTCCACTTT. It translates to CASSQESINNSPLHF.

This clonotype was seen at least ten times. This chain connects TRBV3-1 to TRBJ1-2; D gene unclear. V shed 7 bases and J shed 12 bases, with 9 bases lying between them. Germline loops: CDR1 LGHDT, CDR2 YNNKEL (reference sequence). The CDR3 has 9 amino acids. CDR3 in amino acids: CASKGQDTF. The CDR3, as DNA: TGTGCCAGCAAAGGGCAAGACACCTTC. The entire variable domain, with the rest obtained from reference TRBV3-1 and TRBJ1-2, is as follows: DTAVSQTPKYLVTQMGNDKSIKCEQNLGHDTMYWYKQDSKKFLKIMFSYNNKELIINETVPNRFSPKSPDKAHLNLHINSLELGDSAVYFCASKGQDTFGSGTRLTVV.

In this sample, this clonotype turned up many times. This chain uses TRBV2 with TRBJ2-1, with 9 bases that match TRBD2. The CDR3 has 20 amino acids. With 5 bases clipped from V and 1 base from J, the junction kept 18 bases outside the gene matches. CDR1 and CDR2 (germline): SNHLY, FYNNEI. The DNA for the CDR3 is TGTGCCAGCAGTCCCCGCGGGGGGGGCGGGAGCGGCTTATCCTACAATGAGCAGTTCTTC. It codes for CASSPRGGGGSGLSYNEQFF.

This clonotype came up a few times. The rearrangement uses TRBV28 and TRBJ2-4; 7 nucleotides align to TRBD2. Germline values: CDR1 MDHEN, CDR2 SYDVKM. The CDR3 sequence is 15 residues long. Losses at the gene ends were 6 bases for V and 1 base for J; bases not matched to a gene: 6. DNA for the CDR3: TGTGCCAGCAGGGGTGGGGGGGGGGCCAAAAACATTCAGTACTTC. Translated: CASRGGGGAKNIQYF.

This clonotype was seen at least ten times. The chain couples TRBV7-9 to TRBJ2-5, with 9 positions matching TRBD1. The junction had 12 bases not matched to a gene; V was cut back by 5 bases and J by 5 bases. This CDR3 is 16 amino acids long. The germline V gene has CDR1 SEHNR and CDR2 FQNEAQ (reference sequence). CDR3 amino acids: CASSPWNRGLRETQYF. In DNA form, the CDR3 reads TGTGCCAGCAGCCCTTGGAACAGGGGGCTGAGGGAGACCCAGTACTTC.

This clonotype occurred a few times. The chain is built from TRBV2 and TRBJ1-6; perhaps TRBD1 as D (5 bases). V was trimmed by 1 base and J by 4 bases, leaving 8 bases between them. From germline, CDR1 is SNHLY and CDR2 FYNNEI. The CDR3 contains 15 residues. CDR3 in amino acids: CASSEDRSYNSPLHF. Written as DNA, the CDR3 is TGTGCCAGCAGTGAAGACAGGTCTTATAATTCACCCCTCCACTTT.

This clonotype showed up just a few times. The chain is built from TRBV7-9 and TRBJ2-5; perhaps D is TRBD1 or TRBD2 (5 bases each). CDR3 size: 13 residues. Trimming shortened V by 5 bases and J by 5 bases, and 12 bases separated the two germline ends. Germline V gene lookup returns CDR1 SEHNR and CDR2 FQNEAQ (reference sequence). The CDR3 loop is CASSLGTSETQYF. DNA for the CDR3: TGTGCCAGCAGCCTTGGGACCTCGGAGACCCAGTACTTC.

This clonotype was counted many times. The genes are TRBV18 and TRBJ1-4, with a weak D call TRBD1 (5 bases). Germline V gives CDR1 KGHSH, CDR2 LQKENI. CDR3 length equals 14 residues. V lost 3 bases and J 7 bases, leaving 12 bases between the germline ends. In DNA, the CDR3 is TGTGCCAGCTCACCCAGGGATATGGGTGAAAAACTGTTTTTT. Protein: CASSPRDMGEKLFF.

The table lists this clonotype with many counts. The V gene is TRBV29-1, the J gene TRBJ2-3, with D hard to call. V lost 4 bases and J 0 bases, leaving 8 bases between the germline ends. Germline V gives CDR1 SQVTM, CDR2 ANQGSEA. The CDR3 is 13 residues long. The CDR3 spells CSVAAGSTDTQYF. The CDR3 bases are TGCAGCGTTGCGGCCGGAAGCACAGATACGCAGTATTTT.

V gene TRBV4-1 combines with J gene TRBJ1-3, with a possible D match to TRBD1 (5 bases). The CDR3 consists of 15 residues. Germline lookup yields CDR1 MGHRA and CDR2 YSYEKL. V lost 0 bases and J 4 bases, leaving 10 bases between the germline ends. CDR3 DNA sequence: TGCGCCAGCAGCCAAGAACCAGGGACGGGAAACACCATATATTTT. It is translated as CASSQEPGTGNTIYF.

This clonotype was detected many times. The genes are TRBV20-1 and TRBJ2-7; TRBD2 matches at 11 bases. The CDR3 length is 16 residues. Germline lookup yields CDR1 DFQATT and CDR2 SNEGSKA (reference sequence). After removal of 0 bases from V and 3 bases from J, the junction contained 7 bases not matched to a gene. CDR3 nucleotides: TGCAGTGCTAGAGATCGGAGACTAGCGGGAAGCTACGAGCAGTACTTC. This codes for CSARDRRLAGSYEQYF.

This clonotype showed up just a few times. The CDR3 is CASTQDAKTNNEQFF. The CDR3 coding sequence is TGCGCCAGCACCCAGGACGCAAAAACAAACAATGAGCAGTTCTTC. The chain uses TRBV5-1 and TRBJ2-1; D call uncertain. Looked up from germline, CDR1 is SGHRS and CDR2 is YFSETQ. Trimming cost V 6 bases and J 5 bases, with 18 bases left between them. This CDR3 is 15 amino acids long. Based on the CDR3 plus reference TRBV5-1 and TRBJ2-1, the full variable domain is KAGVTQTPRYLIKTRGQQVTLSCSPISGHRSVSWYQQTPGQGLQFLFEYFSETQRNKGNFPGRFSGRQFSNSRSEMNVSTLELGDSALYLCASTQDAKTNNEQFFGPGTRLTVL.

The chain couples TRBV6-1 to TRBJ2-1, with D possibly TRBD1 on 5 matching bases. Germline V lookup: CDR1 MNHNS, CDR2 SASEGT. The CDR3 spans 13 residues. V gave up 4 bases and J gave up 10 bases, with 14 bases separating them. CDR3 nucleotide sequence: TGTGCCAGCAGTGCCCCCTTGGGGCAAGAGCAGTTCTTC. This translates into CASSAPLGQEQFF.

This sequence joins TRBV28 and TRBJ2-7; 7 nucleotides align to TRBD1. Trimming cost V 7 bases and J 3 bases; bases outside gene matches: 24. This CDR3 contains 19 residues. Germline V gene lookup returns CDR1 MDHEN and CDR2 SYDVKM. CDR3 amino acids: CASTFSRWGQPTTLYEQYF. CDR3 sequence (DNA): TGTGCCAGCACCTTTTCCCGGTGGGGACAGCCTACAACCCTCTACGAGCAGTACTTC. The entire variable domain, with the rest obtained from reference TRBV28 and TRBJ2-7, is as follows: DVKVTQSSRYLVKRTGEKVFLECVQDMDHENMFWYRQDPGLGLRLIYFSYDVKMKEKGDIPEGYSVSREKKERFSLILESASTNQTSMYLCASTFSRWGQPTTLYEQYFGPGTRLTVT.